The following is a T cell receptor (beta chain) sequence with its context. No antigen is known for it. TCRdb's table, derived via immunoSEQ multiplex PCR, lists solely in-frame clones and lacks some. Of about 51,000 clones detected, around 76% appear once; the ten largest clones hold roughly 8.7%. Germline CDR1 and CDR2: SNHLY and FYNNEI. The CDR3 covers 15 residues. Trimming at V came to 8 bases and at J to 2 bases, leaving 7 bases not matched to a gene. This record comes from a study of vaccination effects on CD4 cells after COVID-19. Across the study: A couple of convalescent patients provided samples 16 days and one week prevaccination.

Following culture for about ten days, CD4+ T cells were isolated. The sequenced sample was CD4+ T cells from PBMCs cultured without peptide, obtained before COVID-19 vaccination. This TCR was recovered from a human donor who had a prior SARS-CoV-2 infection. This chain connects TRBV2 to TRBJ2-1; TRBD2 matches 9 bases. CDR3 protein: CASEVIAGAYNEQFF. As DNA, the CDR3 is TGTGCCAGCGAGGTAATAGCGGGAGCCTACAATGAGCAGTTCTTC.